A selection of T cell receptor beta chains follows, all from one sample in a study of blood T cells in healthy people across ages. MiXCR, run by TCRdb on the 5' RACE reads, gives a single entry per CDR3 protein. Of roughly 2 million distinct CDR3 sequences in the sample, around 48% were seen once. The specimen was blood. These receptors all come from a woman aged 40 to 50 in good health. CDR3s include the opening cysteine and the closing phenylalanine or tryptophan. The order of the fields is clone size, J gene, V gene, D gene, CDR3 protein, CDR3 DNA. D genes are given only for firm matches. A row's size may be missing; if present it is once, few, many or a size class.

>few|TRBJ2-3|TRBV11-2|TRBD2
CASSARQRGRTDTQYF
TGTGCCAGCAGCGCACGCCAGCGGGGGCGCACAGATACGCAGTATTTT
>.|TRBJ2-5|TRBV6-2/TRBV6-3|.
CASSDRLVETQYF
TGTGCCAGCAGTGACAGGCTCGTAGAGACCCAGTACTTC
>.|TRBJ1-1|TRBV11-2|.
CASSTGGGTEAFF
TGTGCCAGCAGCACCGGGGGGGGCACTGAAGCTTTCTTT
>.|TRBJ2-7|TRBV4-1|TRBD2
CASEAGGVRNEQYF
TGCGCCAGCGAAGCGGGGGGAGTCCGCAATGAGCAGTACTTC
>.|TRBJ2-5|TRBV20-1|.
CSARVPGYGETQYF
TGCAGTGCTAGAGTGCCGGGGTACGGAGAGACCCAGTACTTC
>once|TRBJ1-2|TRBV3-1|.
CASSQKQQGHYGYTF
TGTGCCAGCAGCCAAAAACAACAGGGCCACTATGGCTACACCTTC
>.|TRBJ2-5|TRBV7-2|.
CTSSPQGQATRETQYF
TGTACCAGCAGCCCACAAGGACAGGCGACTAGGGAGACCCAGTACTTC
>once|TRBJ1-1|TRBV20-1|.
CSARRPNREAFF
TGCAGTGCTAGAAGACCCAACCGGGAGGCTTTCTTT
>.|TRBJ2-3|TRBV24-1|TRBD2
CATSDFYGGGTTRTDTQYF
TGTGCCACCAGTGATTTCTACGGCGGGGGGACCACTCGCACAGATACGCAGTATTTT
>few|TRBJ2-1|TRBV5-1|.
CASWGASENEQFF
TGCGCCTCATGGGGGGCTAGTGAGAATGAGCAGTTCTTC
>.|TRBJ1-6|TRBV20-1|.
CSASRGNDSPLHF
TGCAGTGCTAGTAGAGGGAATGATTCACCCCTCCACTTT
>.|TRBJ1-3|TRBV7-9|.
CASSPPGFGNTIYF
TGTGCCAGCAGCCCCCCAGGGTTCGGAAACACCATATATTTT
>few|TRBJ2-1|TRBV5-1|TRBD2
CASSSGTSGDFNEQFF
TGCGCCAGCAGCTCCGGGACTAGCGGGGACTTCAATGAGCAGTTCTTC
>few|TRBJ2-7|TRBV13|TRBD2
CASSDGGGFSYEQYF
TGTGCCAGCAGCGATGGGGGAGGGTTTTCCTACGAGCAGTACTTC
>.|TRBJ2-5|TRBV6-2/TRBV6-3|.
CASSTHQETQYF
TGTGCCAGCAGCACACACCAAGAGACCCAGTACTTC
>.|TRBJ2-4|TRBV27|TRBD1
CASSLFPGQENIQYF
TGTGCCAGCAGTTTATTCCCGGGACAGGAAAACATTCAGTACTTC
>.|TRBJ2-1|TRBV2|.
CASSEGRAAQFF
TGTGCCAGCAGTGAAGGTAGAGCGGCGCAGTTCTTC
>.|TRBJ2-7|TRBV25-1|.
CASSEYRDIRRHTNSYEQYF
TGTGCCAGCAGTGAATATCGGGACATCAGGCGACACACAAACTCCTACGAGCAGTACTTC
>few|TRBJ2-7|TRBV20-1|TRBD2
CSAYGLAALYEQYF
TGCAGTGCATACGGACTAGCGGCCCTCTACGAGCAGTACTTC
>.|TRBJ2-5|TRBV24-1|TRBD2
CATSDSTSGGAWGQETQYF
TGTGCCACCAGTGATTCAACTAGCGGGGGGGCCTGGGGCCAAGAGACCCAGTACTTC
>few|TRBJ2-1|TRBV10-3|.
CAISESGAHNEQFF
TGTGCCATCAGTGAGTCGGGGGCTCACAATGAGCAGTTCTTC
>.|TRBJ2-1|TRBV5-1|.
CASSLGQRVNEQFF
TGCGCCAGCAGCTTGGGCCAGCGGGTCAATGAGCAGTTCTTC
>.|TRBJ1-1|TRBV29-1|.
CSVPMDTEAFF
TGCAGCGTTCCCATGGACACTGAAGCTTTCTTT
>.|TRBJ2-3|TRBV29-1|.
CSVVRAGTDTQYF
TGCAGCGTTGTTAGGGCGGGCACAGATACGCAGTATTTT
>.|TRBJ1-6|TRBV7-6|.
CASSPVVDGFSYNSPLHF
TGTGCCAGCAGTCCCGTTGTTGACGGTTTCTCCTATAATTCACCCCTCCACTTT
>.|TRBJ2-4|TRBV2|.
CASSAGDSKNIQYF
TGTGCCAGCAGTGCGGGGGACTCGAAAAACATTCAGTACTTC
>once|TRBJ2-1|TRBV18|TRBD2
CASSDSGLAGVNEQFF
TGTGCCAGCTCAGACTCGGGACTAGCGGGGGTAAATGAGCAGTTCTTC
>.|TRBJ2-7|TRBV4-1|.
CASRSLGDASYEQYF
TGCGCCAGCAGATCTCTTGGGGACGCCTCCTACGAGCAGTACTTC
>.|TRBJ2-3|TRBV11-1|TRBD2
CASSLKAGPGTDTQYF
TGTGCCAGCAGCTTAAAAGCGGGGCCGGGCACAGATACGCAGTATTTT
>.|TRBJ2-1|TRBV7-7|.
CASSQNAKEQFF
TGTGCTAGCAGTCAGAACGCAAAGGAGCAGTTCTTC
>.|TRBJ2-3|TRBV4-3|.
CASSQAELPGTDTQYF
TGCGCCAGCAGCCAAGCCGAACTCCCTGGCACAGATACGCAGTATTTT
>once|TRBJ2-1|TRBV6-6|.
CASSYSSLASYNEQFF
TGTGCCAGCAGTTACTCGTCTCTAGCGAGTTACAATGAGCAGTTCTTC
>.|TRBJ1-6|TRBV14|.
CASTAGAYNSPLHF
TGTGCCAGTACCGCAGGGGCCTATAATTCACCCCTCCACTTT
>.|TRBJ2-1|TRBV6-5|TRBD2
CASSYLAGVRNEQFF
TGTGCCAGCAGCTACCTAGCGGGGGTACGCAATGAGCAGTTCTTC
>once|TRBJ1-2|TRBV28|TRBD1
CASGSGQGRGYTF
TGTGCCAGCGGTTCCGGACAGGGTAGGGGCTACACCTTC
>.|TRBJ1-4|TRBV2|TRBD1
CATRQGPSTNEKLFF
TGTGCCACCAGACAGGGCCCCTCAACTAATGAAAAACTGTTTTTT
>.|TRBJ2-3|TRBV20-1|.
CSARDRTGKNTQYF
TGCAGTGCTAGAGATAGAACAGGGAAGAATACGCAGTATTTT
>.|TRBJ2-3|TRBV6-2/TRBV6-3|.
CASGYSTDTDTQYF
TGTGCCAGCGGTTACTCGACAGACACAGATACGCAGTATTTT
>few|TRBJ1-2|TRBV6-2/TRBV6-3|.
CASSYGYNYGYTF
TGTGCCAGCAGTTACGGATATAACTATGGCTACACCTTC
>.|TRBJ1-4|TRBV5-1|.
CASSLVGRPSTNEKLFF
TGCGCCAGCAGCTTGGTAGGCAGGCCCTCAACTAATGAAAAACTGTTTTTT
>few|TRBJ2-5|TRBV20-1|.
CSASSRAHEQYF
TGCAGTGCTAGTTCCAGGGCCCATGAGCAGTACTTC
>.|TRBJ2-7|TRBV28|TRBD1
CASSRQGSLYEQYF
TGTGCCAGCAGTCGACAGGGGAGCCTTTACGAGCAGTACTTC
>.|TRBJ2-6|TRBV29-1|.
CSAGGHDQSGANVLTF
TGCAGCGCTGGAGGCCACGATCAGTCTGGGGCCAACGTCCTGACTTTC
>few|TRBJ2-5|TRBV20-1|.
CSARDRRTFQETQYF
TGCAGTGCTAGAGATCGGAGGACTTTCCAAGAGACCCAGTACTTC
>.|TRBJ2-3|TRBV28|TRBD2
CASSTLDSGGATDTQYF
TGTGCCAGCAGTACCCTTGATAGCGGGGGGGCCACAGATACGCAGTATTTT
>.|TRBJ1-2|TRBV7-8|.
CASSPYRDGTNYGYTF
TGTGCCAGCAGCCCCTACCGGGACGGTACTAACTATGGCTACACCTTC
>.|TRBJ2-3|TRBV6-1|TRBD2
CASGEAGSSTDTQYF
TGTGCCAGCGGCGAAGCGGGAAGTAGCACAGATACGCAGTATTTT
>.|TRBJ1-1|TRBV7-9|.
CASTSGNTEAFF
TGTGCCAGCACGTCAGGGAACACTGAAGCTTTCTTT
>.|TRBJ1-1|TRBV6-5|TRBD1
CASSYSIGQGGAYTEAFF
TGTGCCAGCAGTTACTCGATAGGACAGGGGGGCGCGTACACTGAAGCTTTCTTT
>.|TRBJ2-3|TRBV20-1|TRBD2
CSARDAGTSGGRTDTQYF
TGCAGTGCTAGAGATGCAGGGACTAGCGGGGGTCGCACAGATACGCAGTATTTT
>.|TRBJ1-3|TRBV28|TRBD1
CASIKGGGGSGNTIYF
TGTGCCAGCATTAAGGGAGGGGGCGGGTCTGGAAACACCATATATTTT